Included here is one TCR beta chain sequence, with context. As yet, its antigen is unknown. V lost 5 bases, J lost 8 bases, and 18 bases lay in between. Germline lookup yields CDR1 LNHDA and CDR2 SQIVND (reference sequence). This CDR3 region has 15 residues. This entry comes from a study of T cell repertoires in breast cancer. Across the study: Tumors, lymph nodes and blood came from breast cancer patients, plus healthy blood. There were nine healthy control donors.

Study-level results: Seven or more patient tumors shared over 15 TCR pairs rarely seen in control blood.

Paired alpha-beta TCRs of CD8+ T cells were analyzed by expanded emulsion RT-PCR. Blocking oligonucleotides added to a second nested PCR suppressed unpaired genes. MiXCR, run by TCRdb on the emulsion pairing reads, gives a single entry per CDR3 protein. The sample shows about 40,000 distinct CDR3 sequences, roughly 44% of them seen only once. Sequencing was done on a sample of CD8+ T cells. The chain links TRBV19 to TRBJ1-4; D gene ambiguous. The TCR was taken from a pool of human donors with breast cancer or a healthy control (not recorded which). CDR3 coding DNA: TGTGCCAGTAGTCCCCCTGTTTTCCGAGGCGAAAAACTGTTTTTT. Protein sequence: CASSPPVFRGEKLFF.